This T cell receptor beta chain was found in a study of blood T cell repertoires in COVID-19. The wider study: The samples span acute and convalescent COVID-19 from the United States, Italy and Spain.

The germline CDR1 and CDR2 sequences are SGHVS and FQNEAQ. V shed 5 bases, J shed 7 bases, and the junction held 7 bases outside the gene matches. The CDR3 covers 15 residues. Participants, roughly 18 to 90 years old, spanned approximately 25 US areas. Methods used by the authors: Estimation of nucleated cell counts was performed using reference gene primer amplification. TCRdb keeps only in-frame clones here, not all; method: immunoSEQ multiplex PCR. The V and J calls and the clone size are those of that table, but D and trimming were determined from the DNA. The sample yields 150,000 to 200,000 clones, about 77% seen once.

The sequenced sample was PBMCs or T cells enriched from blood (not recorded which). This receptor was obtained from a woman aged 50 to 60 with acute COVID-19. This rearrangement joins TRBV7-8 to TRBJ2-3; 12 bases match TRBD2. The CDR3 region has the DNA TGTGCCAGCAGCCGGACTAGCGGGGCAGCAAATACGCAGTATTTT. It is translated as CASSRTSGAANTQYF.